Following are 12 T cell receptor beta chains from one sample sequenced in a study of chemoradiotherapy in HPV16-positive cancers. Libraries were prepared by immunoSEQ multiplex PCR; TCRdb keeps only in-frame clonotypes and omits some of them. Here the sample spans 930 or so clones, roughly 84% being singletons. The sequences come from tumor tissue, collected from a patient who underwent chemoradiotherapy. Source of these receptors: a human donor with HPV-associated anogenital cancer.

This clone was seen just once. V is TRBV18 and J is TRBJ2-7; 8 nucleotides line up with TRBD2. Germline CDR1 KGHSH, CDR2 LQKENI. V dropped 3 bases and J dropped 6; count of bases not matched to a gene: 10. CDR3 length: 15 residues. The CDR3 coding sequence is TGTGCCAGCTCACCCGCGGGACTAGTATCTGGCGAGCAGTACTTC. Protein sequence: CASSPAGLVSGEQYF. Based on the CDR3 plus reference TRBV18 and TRBJ2-7, the full variable domain is NAGVMQNPRHLVRRRGQEARLRCSPMKGHSHVYWYRQLPEEGLKFMVYLQKENIIDESGMPKERFSAEFPKEGPSILRIQQVVRGDSAAYFCASSPAGLVSGEQYFGPGTRLTVT.

This clone appeared a single time. This chain links TRBV7-2 with TRBJ2-1, with a possible D match to TRBD2 (6 bases). Germline CDR1 reads SGHTA; CDR2 reads FQGNSA. The CDR3 covers 14 residues. With 4 bases removed from V and 2 bases from J, the gap between germline ends came to 9 bases. The CDR3 DNA sequence: TGTGCCAGCAGCTCGAGACTAGCCTACAATGAGCAGTTCTTC. Its protein product is CASSSRLAYNEQFF.

The rearrangement uses TRBV11-2 and TRBJ2-2; D call uncertain. The length of the CDR3 is 14 residues. CDR1 and CDR2 (germline): SGHAT, FQNNGV. V gave up 2 bases and J gave up 8 bases, with 12 bases separating them. The DNA for the CDR3 is TGTGCCAGCAGCTTAAGGGTCTCTACAGGGGAGCTGTTTTTT. Protein: CASSLRVSTGELFF.

The genes are TRBV19 and TRBJ1-3; D remains unclear. Germline loops: CDR1 LNHDA, CDR2 SQIVND (reference sequence). This CDR3 contains 13 residues. V was clipped by 2 bases and J by 4 bases, with 6 bases between them. CDR3 nucleotide sequence: TGTGCCAGTAGTATAAGAAGAGGAAACACCATATATTTT. This codes for CASSIRRGNTIYF.

This clone came up a few times. The genes are TRBV6-4 and TRBJ2-3; tentatively, D is TRBD2 (7 bases). The ends were cut back, 2 bases at V and 2 bases at J, with 8 bases in the middle. This CDR3 region has 14 residues. CDR1 is MRHNA and CDR2 is SNTAGT in the germline V gene. As DNA, the CDR3 is TGTGCCAGCAGTGACGGGGGGGCCACAGATACGCAGTATTTT. Translation: CASSDGGATDTQYF.

The rearrangement joins TRBV4-2 to TRBJ2-3; D unresolved. Germline CDR1 reads LGHNA; CDR2 reads YNFKEQ. The ends were cut back, 1 base at V and 2 bases at J, with 7 bases in the middle. This CDR3 has 14 residues. CDR3 loop: CASSQVLPTDTQYF. DNA of the CDR3: TGTGCCAGCAGCCAAGTGCTACCCACAGATACGCAGTATTTT.

The V gene is TRBV7-2, the J gene TRBJ1-3, with TRBD1 identical over 8 bases. The trim removed 1 base at V and 9 bases at J, leaving 8 bases unmatched. The CDR3 is made up of 15 amino acids. CDR1 SGHTA and CDR2 FQGNSA come from the germline V gene. This CDR3 is CASSLETGVRGTIYF. CDR3 in DNA: TGTGCCAGCAGCTTAGAGACAGGGGTCCGGGGCACCATATATTTT.

The rearrangement uses TRBV14 and TRBJ2-1, with 7 bases aligning to TRBD1. The junction had 11 bases not matched to a gene; V was cut back by 2 bases and J by 13 bases. This CDR3 has 14 residues. The germline gives CDR1 SGHDN, CDR2 FVKESK. The CDR3 loop reads CASSQRGPPAPQFF. The CDR3 DNA reads as TGTGCCAGCAGCCAAAGGGGGCCACCAGCCCCCCAGTTCTTC.

This sequence joins TRBV30 and TRBJ2-1; 14 nucleotides agree with TRBD2. The ends lost 4 bases at V and 7 bases at J; junction bases unmatched: 9. The germline CDR1 and CDR2 sequences are GTSNPN and SVGIG (reference sequence). CDR3 size: 16 residues. The CDR3 coding sequence is TGTGCCTGGACCCCCCGGACTAGCGGGAGGTGGAATGAGCAGTTCTTC. Protein: CAWTPRTSGRWNEQFF.

This clone was counted once. The genes are TRBV5-1 and TRBJ2-3, with TRBD1 matching over 9 bases. The CDR3 runs 17 residues. Germline V gene lookup returns CDR1 SGHRS and CDR2 YFSETQ. The V and J ends lost 3 bases and 0 bases, in that order; junction bases with no gene match: 8. The CDR3 sequence: CASSSPGQGPSTDTQYF. Here the CDR3 DNA reads TGCGCCAGCAGCTCTCCGGGACAGGGCCCTAGCACAGATACGCAGTATTTT. Full variable domain (rest looked up from reference TRBV5-1 and TRBJ2-3): KAGVTQTPRYLIKTRGQQVTLSCSPISGHRSVSWYQQTPGQGLQFLFEYFSETQRNKGNFPGRFSGRQFSNSRSEMNVSTLELGDSALYLCASSSPGQGPSTDTQYFGPGTRLTVL.

The chain has TRBV5-1 and TRBJ1-1; a possible D gene is TRBD1 (6 bases). Germline CDR1 SGHRS, CDR2 YFSETQ. The V gene lost 2 bases and the J gene lost 6 bases, with 17 bases spanning the gap. The CDR3 runs 15 residues. CDR3 sequence: CASSFQGRGPSEAFF. Written as DNA, the CDR3 is TGCGCCAGCAGCTTCCAGGGGAGGGGCCCCTCTGAAGCTTTCTTT.

The V call is TRBV28, the J call TRBJ2-7, with 7 bases fitting TRBD2. The CDR3 is made up of 15 amino acids. Germline V gene sequence: CDR1 MDHEN, CDR2 SYDVKM. V dropped 3 bases and J dropped 7; count of bases not matched to a gene: 12. CDR3 residues: CASSLGGPGGDEQYF. As DNA, the CDR3 is TGTGCCAGCAGTTTGGGGGGACCGGGAGGAGATGAGCAGTACTTC.